This T cell receptor beta chain was sequenced during a study of blood T cell repertoires in COVID-19. Sequencing was performed with immunoSEQ multiplex PCR; in TCRdb, only in-frame clones are kept and a portion is missing. The repertoire holds approximately 150,000 clones, with more than 85% as singletons. Seattle patients were enrolled while actively infected and followed longitudinally. From germline, CDR1 is SGHRS and CDR2 YFSETQ. The CDR3 consists of 15 residues. The V gene lost 2 bases and the J gene lost 6 bases, with 17 bases spanning the gap. Input material: peripheral blood. This TCR was sampled from a woman aged 55-75 years with COVID-19, enrolled during active disease. The rearrangement uses TRBV5-1 and TRBJ2-5; D may be TRBD1 (6 bases). CDR3 region: CASSLSGGSVQTQYF. DNA for the CDR3: TGCGCCAGCAGCTTATCTGGGGGCTCCGTTCAGACCCAGTACTTC.